A selection of T cell receptor beta chains follows, all from one sample in a study of CXCR3-negative and CXCR3-positive naive CD8 T cells. TCRdb re-called the 5' RACE reads; every CDR3 protein appears as one record, without DNA. With over 8,000 distinct CDR3 sequences in the sample, the ten largest clones hold 2% to 2.5%. The sample was naive CXCR3- CD8+ T cells from blood. The source of these receptors is a human donor in good health. Some clones in this sample may be carry-over from other donors' samples. Both conserved end residues are part of each CDR3. Not every row has a clone size; where given, it reads once, few, many or a size class.

j_call | clone_size | v_call | cdr3_aa
TRBJ2-2 | medium-sized | TRBV9 | CASSQNNPGELFF
TRBJ2-7 | - | TRBV2 | CASRGSYEQYF
TRBJ2-6 | - | TRBV7-8 | CASSLPRQDSYLLGANVLTF
TRBJ2-3 | medium-sized | TRBV14 | CASSQTLSFTDTQYF
TRBJ2-1 | - | TRBV24-1 | CATSDQRGLQFF
TRBJ2-5 | - | TRBV29-1 | CSVELAGTEETQYF
TRBJ2-2 | - | TRBV28 | CASSFLTNTGELFF
TRBJ2-7 | - | TRBV29-1 | CSVVEGILYEQYF
TRBJ2-5 | - | TRBV28 | CASSERDLETQYF
TRBJ1-2 | medium-sized | TRBV29-1 | CSVETSGYYGYTF
TRBJ2-1 | medium-sized | TRBV6-1 | CASSGNVDEQFF
TRBJ1-2 | - | TRBV7-8 | CASSPSGQGAYGYTF
TRBJ2-3 | medium-sized | TRBV28 | CASSLGGTSTDTQYF
TRBJ1-5 | - | TRBV28 | CASRTGARSNQPQHF
TRBJ1-1 | - | TRBV20-1 | CSALGRARWPNTEAFF
TRBJ2-7 | medium-sized | TRBV20-1 | CSAREPTLFYEQYF
TRBJ2-2 | - | TRBV29-1 | CSVFGPAGGELFF
TRBJ1-4 | - | TRBV6-5 | CASRIWTGSNEKLFF
TRBJ2-7 | - | TRBV6-6 | CASSYSRLAVEYEQYF
TRBJ1-1 | - | TRBV20-1 | CSARERGNTEALF
TRBJ1-1 | - | TRBV21-1 | CASRRDRGGEGTEAFF
TRBJ2-3 | - | TRBV2 | CASSEARLAGGTDTQYF
TRBJ1-1 | - | TRBV29-1 | CSVEDLGADTEAFF
TRBJ2-1 | - | TRBV29-1 | CSVPGGTTYYEQFF
TRBJ2-2 | - | TRBV12-3/TRBV12-4 | CASSLGGRNTGELFF
TRBJ1-5 | medium-sized | TRBV29-1 | CSAASGQGFQPQHF
TRBJ2-3 | medium-sized | TRBV9 | CASSADGSTDTQYF
TRBJ2-1 | medium-sized | TRBV29-1 | CSVESTGTYNEQFF
TRBJ1-1 | - | TRBV12-5 | CASGRTPMNTEAFF
TRBJ1-2 | medium-sized | TRBV4-2 | CASSQDTSDYGYTF
TRBJ2-1 | - | TRBV28 | CASAELDPYNEQFF
TRBJ2-1 | medium-sized | TRBV29-1 | CSVRLAGPHNEQFF
TRBJ2-1 | - | TRBV29-1 | CSVDAYSEQFF
TRBJ2-2 | - | TRBV2 | CASSQIVGQLANTGELFF
TRBJ2-5 | - | TRBV6-1 | CASSDYRVRVTQYF
TRBJ1-1 | - | TRBV19 | CASSLDWGRGTEASF
TRBJ1-1 | medium-sized | TRBV12-3/TRBV12-4 | CASTFGMNTEAFF
TRBJ2-1 | medium-sized | TRBV11-2 | CASSLGRVHEQFF
TRBJ2-7 | medium-sized | TRBV13 | CASSQRGDGFQQYF
TRBJ1-5 | - | TRBV12-3/TRBV12-4 | CASSFTGRSNQPQHF
TRBJ2-3 | medium-sized | TRBV2 | CASSPDGTTRDTQYF
TRBJ2-3 | - | TRBV28 | CASSPSGEADTQYF
TRBJ1-2 | medium-sized | TRBV29-1 | CSVYAGTRYGYTF
TRBJ1-2 | medium-sized | TRBV15 | CATSRGDRTDQAYGYTF
TRBJ2-1 | - | TRBV7-9 | CASSRMDRVSYNEQFF
TRBJ1-5 | - | TRBV20-1 | CSASTRDSLNQPQHF
TRBJ1-2 | - | TRBV3-1 | CASSQDLPESEIKVYGYTF
TRBJ1-1 | medium-sized | TRBV3-1 | CASSQPNTEAFF
TRBJ1-1 | medium-sized | TRBV29-1 | CSVETGANTEAFF
TRBJ2-5 | - | TRBV3-1 | CASSQPETRGILETQYF
TRBJ2-3 | - | TRBV5-1 | CASSFGTSGSLDTQYF